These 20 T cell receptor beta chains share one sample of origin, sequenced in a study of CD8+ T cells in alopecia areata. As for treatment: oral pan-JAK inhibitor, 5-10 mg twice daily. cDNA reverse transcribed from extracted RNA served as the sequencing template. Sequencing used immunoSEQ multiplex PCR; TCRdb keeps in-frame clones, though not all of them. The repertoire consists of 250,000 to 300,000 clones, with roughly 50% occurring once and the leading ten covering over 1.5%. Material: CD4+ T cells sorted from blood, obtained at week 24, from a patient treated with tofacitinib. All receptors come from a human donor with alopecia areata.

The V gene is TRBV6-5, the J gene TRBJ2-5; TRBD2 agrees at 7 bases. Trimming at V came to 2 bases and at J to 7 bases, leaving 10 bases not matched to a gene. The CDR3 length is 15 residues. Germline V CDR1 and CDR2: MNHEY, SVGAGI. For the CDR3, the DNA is TGTGCCAGCAGTTACGGGGTCCAGCCGGGAGGGACCCAGTACTTC. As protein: CASSYGVQPGGTQYF.

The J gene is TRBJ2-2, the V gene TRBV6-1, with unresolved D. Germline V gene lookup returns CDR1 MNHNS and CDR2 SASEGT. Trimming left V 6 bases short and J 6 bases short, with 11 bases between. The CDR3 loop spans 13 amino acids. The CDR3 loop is CASSERLPGELFF. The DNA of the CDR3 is TGTGCCAGCAGCGAACGACTTCCCGGGGAGCTGTTTTTT.

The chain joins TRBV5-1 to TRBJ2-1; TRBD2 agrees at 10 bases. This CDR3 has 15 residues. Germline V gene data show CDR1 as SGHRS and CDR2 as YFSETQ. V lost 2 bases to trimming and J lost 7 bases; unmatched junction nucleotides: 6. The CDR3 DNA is TGCGCCAGCAGCTTTACTAGCGGGGAGGTGAATGAGCAGTTCTTC. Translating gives CASSFTSGEVNEQFF.

The CDR3 DNA reads as TGTGCCTGGAGCCTACTCCCCGGACGGAACTACGAGCAGTACTTC. It yields the protein CAWSLLPGRNYEQYF. The chain recombines TRBV30 with TRBJ2-7, with unresolved D. Germline-derived CDR1 and CDR2 are GTSNPN and SVGIG (reference sequence). The CDR3 is 15 amino acids. Trimming stripped 3 bases from V and 3 bases from J, with 18 bases between.

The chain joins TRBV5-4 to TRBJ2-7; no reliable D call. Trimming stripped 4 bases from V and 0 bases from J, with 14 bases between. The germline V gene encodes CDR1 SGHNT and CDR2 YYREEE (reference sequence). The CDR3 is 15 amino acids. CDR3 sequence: CASSQSRDTSYEQYF. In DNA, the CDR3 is TGTGCCAGCAGCCAAAGTCGCGACACCTCCTACGAGCAGTACTTC.

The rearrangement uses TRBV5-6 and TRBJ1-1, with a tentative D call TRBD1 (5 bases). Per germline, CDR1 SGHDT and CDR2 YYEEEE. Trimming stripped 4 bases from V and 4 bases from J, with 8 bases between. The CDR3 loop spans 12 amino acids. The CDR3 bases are TGTGCCAGCAGCCTCCAGGGCACTGAAGCTTTCTTT. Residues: CASSLQGTEAFF.

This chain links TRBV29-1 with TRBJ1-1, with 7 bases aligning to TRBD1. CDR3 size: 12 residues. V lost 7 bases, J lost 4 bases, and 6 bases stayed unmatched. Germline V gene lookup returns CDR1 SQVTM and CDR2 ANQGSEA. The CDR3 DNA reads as TGCAGCGGAGGGGGCGCGGGCACTGAAGCTTTCTTT. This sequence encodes CSGGGAGTEAFF.

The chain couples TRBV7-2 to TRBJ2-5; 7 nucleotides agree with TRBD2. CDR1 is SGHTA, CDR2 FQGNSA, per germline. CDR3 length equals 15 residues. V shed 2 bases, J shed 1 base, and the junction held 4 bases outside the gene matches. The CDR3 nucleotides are TGTGCCAGCAGCTTAAAACGGGGGGTCCAAGAGACCCAGTACTTC. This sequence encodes CASSLKRGVQETQYF. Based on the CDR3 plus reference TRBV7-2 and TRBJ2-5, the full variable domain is GAGVSQSPSNKVTEKGKDVELRCDPISGHTALYWYRQSLGQGLEFLIYFQGNSAPDKSGLPSDRFSAERTGGSVSTLTIQRTQQEDSAVYLCASSLKRGVQETQYFGPGTRLLVL.

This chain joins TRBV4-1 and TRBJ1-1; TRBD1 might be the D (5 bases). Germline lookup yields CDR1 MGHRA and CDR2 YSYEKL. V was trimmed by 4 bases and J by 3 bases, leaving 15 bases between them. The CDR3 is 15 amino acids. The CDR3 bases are TGCGCCAGCAGCCGGGAGGGTCCAGGGTACACTGAAGCTTTCTTT. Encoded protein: CASSREGPGYTEAFF.

DNA of the CDR3: TGTGCCAGCAGCTTGGCCAACAGCCAAGAGACCCAGTACTTC. Translation: CASSLANSQETQYF. V and J are TRBV5-5 and TRBJ2-5; D is unresolved. This CDR3 is 14 amino acids long. Germline V gives CDR1 SGHKS, CDR2 YYEKEE (reference sequence). V lost 0 bases and J 1 base, leaving 7 bases between the germline ends. The variable domain in full, with the rest retrieved from reference TRBV5-5 and TRBJ2-5, is DAGVTQSPTHLIKTRGQQVTLRCSPISGHKSVSWYQQVLGQGPQFIFQYYEKEERGRGNFPDRFSARQFPNYSSELNVNALLLGDSALYLCASSLANSQETQYFGPGTRLLVL.

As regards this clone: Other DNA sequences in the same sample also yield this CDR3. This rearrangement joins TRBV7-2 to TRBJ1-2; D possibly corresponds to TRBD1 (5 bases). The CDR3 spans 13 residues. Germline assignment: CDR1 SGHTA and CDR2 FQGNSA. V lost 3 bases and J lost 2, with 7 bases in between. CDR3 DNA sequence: TGTGCCAGCAGCTTGGGGCTCAACTATGGCTACACCTTC. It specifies CASSLGLNYGYTF.

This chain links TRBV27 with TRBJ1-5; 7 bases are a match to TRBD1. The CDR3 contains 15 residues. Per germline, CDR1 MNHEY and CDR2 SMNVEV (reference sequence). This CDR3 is CATGKGNRGNQPQHF. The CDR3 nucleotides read TGTGCTACGGGTAAGGGCAACAGGGGTAATCAGCCCCAGCATTTT.

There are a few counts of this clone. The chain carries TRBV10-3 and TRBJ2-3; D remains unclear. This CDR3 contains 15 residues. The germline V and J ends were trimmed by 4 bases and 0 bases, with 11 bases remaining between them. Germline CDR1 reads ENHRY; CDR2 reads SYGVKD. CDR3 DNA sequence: TGTGCCATCAGTGTAAGCGACCACAGCACAGATACGCAGTATTTT. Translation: CAISVSDHSTDTQYF.

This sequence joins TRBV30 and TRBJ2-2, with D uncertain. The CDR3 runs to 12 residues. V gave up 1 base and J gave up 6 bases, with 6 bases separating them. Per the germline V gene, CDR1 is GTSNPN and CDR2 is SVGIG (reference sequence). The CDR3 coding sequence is TGTGCCTGGAGTGCCCGGCCCGGGGAGCTGTTTTTT. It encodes CAWSARPGELFF.

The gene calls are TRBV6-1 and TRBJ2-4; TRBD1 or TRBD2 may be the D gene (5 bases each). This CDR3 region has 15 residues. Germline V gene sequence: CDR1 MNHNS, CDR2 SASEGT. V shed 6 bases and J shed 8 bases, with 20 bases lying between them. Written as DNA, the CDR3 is TGTGCCAGCAGGAGGGGAACCCTGGCCTCGGACATTCAGTACTTC. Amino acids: CASRRGTLASDIQYF.

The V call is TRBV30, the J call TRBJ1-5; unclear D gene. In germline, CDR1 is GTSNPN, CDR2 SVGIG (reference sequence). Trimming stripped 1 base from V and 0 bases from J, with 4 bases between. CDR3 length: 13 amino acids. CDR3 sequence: CAWSAYSNQPQHF. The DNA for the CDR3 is TGTGCCTGGAGTGCCTATAGCAATCAGCCCCAGCATTTT.

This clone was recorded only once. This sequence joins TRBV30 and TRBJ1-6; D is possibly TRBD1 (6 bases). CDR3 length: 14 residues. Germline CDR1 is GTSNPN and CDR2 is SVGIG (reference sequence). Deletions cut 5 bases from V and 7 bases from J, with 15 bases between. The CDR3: CAWGVDSENSPLHF. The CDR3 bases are TGTGCCTGGGGGGTGGACAGCGAAAATTCACCCCTCCACTTT.

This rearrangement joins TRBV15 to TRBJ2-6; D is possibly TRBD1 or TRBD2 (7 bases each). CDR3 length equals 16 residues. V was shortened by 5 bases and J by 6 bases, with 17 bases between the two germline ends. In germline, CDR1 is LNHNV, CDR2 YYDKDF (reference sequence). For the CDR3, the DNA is TGTGCCACCAGCGGAGGGGGCAGCGGGGCGGCCAACGTCCTGACTTTC. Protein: CATSGGGSGAANVLTF.

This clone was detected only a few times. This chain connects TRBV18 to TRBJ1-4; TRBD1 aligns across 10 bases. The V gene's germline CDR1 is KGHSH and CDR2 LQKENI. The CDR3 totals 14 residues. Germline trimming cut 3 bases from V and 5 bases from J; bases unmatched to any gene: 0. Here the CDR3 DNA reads TGTGCCAGCTCACCGGGACAGGGGAATGAAAAACTGTTTTTT. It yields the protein CASSPGQGNEKLFF.

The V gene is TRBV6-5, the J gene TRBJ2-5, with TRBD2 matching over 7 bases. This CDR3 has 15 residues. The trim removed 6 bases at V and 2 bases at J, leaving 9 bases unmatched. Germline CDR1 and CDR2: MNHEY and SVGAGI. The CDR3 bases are TGTGCCAGCAGAGCTGCCGGGACTACACAAGAGACCCAGTACTTC. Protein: CASRAAGTTQETQYF.